This T cell receptor (beta chain) was retrieved from a study of beta chain features in type 1 diabetes (dated by TCRdb to the late 2010s). In the study overall: Patients and healthy donors did not differ in mean age, gender distribution, total cell number or subset yield. A total of roughly 100 million sorted cells were examined across all samples, and the number of cells per subset was strongly correlated with RNA yield. The study compared the TCRB repertoires of sorted circulating CD4+ T cell subsets in recently diagnosed type 1 diabetes patients with those in matched healthy donors. Regulatory and stem cell-like memory subsets were isolated from only 8 patients and about eight healthy donors, whereas naive and central memory subsets came from all 28 donors.

Beyond this particular receptor, the publication reports: Because cDNA was sequenced instead of genomic DNA, activated cells with high expression could be over-represented, although the groups did not differ in activation or CD3 levels. In all four CD4+ subsets, TCRB CDR3 length was moderately but significantly shorter in type 1 diabetes patients. Naive, central memory and regulatory TCRB repertoires appeared to be more alike among patients than among healthy donors. Shorter templates might have been favored by PCR, but patient and control samples were amplified and corrected together, so both groups would have been affected equally by any skew. Because the HLA sub-analyses included only small numbers of individuals, any influence of HLA type on TCRB rearrangement was left unresolved. At VDJ recombination sites, patients with type 1 diabetes made fewer insertions and deleted more nucleotides, a pattern implying thymic rearrangement abnormalities.

The entire amount of isolated RNA was reverse transcribed using the High Capacity cDNA Reverse Transcription Kit, so the sequenced TCRB transcripts were expressed ones. Deep immunoSEQ sequencing was applied to naive, central memory and regulatory T cell samples, giving an average of about 3.4 million total reads per sample. After sorted cells were lysed in RLT buffer, RNA was extracted with DNase-treated RNeasy Micro or Mini kits, with the choice depending on cell number. Each cell subset was processed separately to prevent cross-contamination, with patient and healthy donor samples processed together. The immunoSEQ multiplex PCR was used to amplify TCRB sequences from cDNA, yielding 87-bp fragments that span the CDR3 region. Sequencing of the amplicons was performed on the Illumina HiSeq platform. As for how the authors treated the data: PCR bias was computationally corrected using synthetic template baselines, reads within Hamming distance 2 were collapsed, and singletons that could not be merged were discarded. By aligning reads against IMGT, V, D and J genes, CDR3 length, and insertions or deletions at six rearrangement sites were assigned. Within each subset, clonotype counts were normalized to the number of sorted cells before true diversity and Gini coefficients were calculated with the tcR R package. Repertoire sharing was quantified using the overlap coefficient calculated on TCRB nucleotide sequences. Out-of-frame TCRB sequences from naive cells were analyzed as a proxy for the pre-selection repertoire. The source is immuneACCESS, and TCRdb retained only in-frame sequences with V and J called. Part of the clones is not carried over; for the studies checked, unresolved V genes explain less than half of this, and the remainder is unexplained. The V and J calls and clone size were taken over from that table, and D and trimming were inferred from the DNA. The sample table holds 640,000 or so clones, of which about 14% were seen once. Of the sample, 0.035% to 0.045% falls within the top ten clones.

CDR1 and CDR2, per the germline V gene, are SGHTA and FQGNSA. Relative to germline, V is 1 base shorter and J is 2 bases shorter, with 11 bases between their ends. The CDR3, cysteine through phenylalanine, is 15 amino acids long. The only DNA kept is the CDR3, 45 bases in frame from the first base. From each donor, a single peripheral blood sample of around 0.12 L on average was drawn into heparinised tubes. Using a panel that included CD45RO, CCR7, CD25, CD127, CD95 and CD27, naive, central memory, regulatory and stem cell-like memory CD4+ T cells were sorted on a BD FACSAria II. A purity above 98% was achieved for all sorted populations. PBMCs were isolated immediately by Lymphoprep density gradient centrifugation and stained directly without culture. So that batch effects would be minimized, each experiment stained and sorted samples in pairs, pairing one healthy donor with one patient. This clone was counted a few times. The antigen it binds to is not known. No much larger clone exists at a distance of one base, and base qualities are not known.

The rearranged chain carries TRBV7-2 and TRBJ2-5; the D gene remains uncertain. The TCR sequence derives from a man aged 18 to 35 with type 1 diabetes. Source material: naive CD4+ T cells from blood. The cell subset or site label, read with the paper, signifies: true naive CD4+ T cells. The CDR3 amino acid sequence is: CASSLGVSGQETQYF. At the DNA level, the sequence is TGTGCCAGCAGCTTAGGGGTTTCTGGGCAAGAGACCCAGTACTTC.